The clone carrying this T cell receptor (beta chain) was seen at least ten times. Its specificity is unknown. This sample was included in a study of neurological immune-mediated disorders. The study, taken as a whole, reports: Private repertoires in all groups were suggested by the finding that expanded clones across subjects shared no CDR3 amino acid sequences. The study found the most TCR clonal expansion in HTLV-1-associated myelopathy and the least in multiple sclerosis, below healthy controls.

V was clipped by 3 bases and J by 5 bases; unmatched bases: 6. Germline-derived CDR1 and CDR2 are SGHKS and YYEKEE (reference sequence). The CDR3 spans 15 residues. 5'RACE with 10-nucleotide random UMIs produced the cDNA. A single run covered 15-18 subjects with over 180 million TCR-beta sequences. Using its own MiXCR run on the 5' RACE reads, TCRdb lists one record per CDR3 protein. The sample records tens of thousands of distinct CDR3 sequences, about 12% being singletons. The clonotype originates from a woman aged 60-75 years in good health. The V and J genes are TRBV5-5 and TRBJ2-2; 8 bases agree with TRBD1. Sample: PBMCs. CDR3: CASSSRQGWTGELFF. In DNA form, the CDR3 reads TGTGCCAGCAGCTCCCGACAGGGGTGGACCGGGGAGCTGTTTTTT.